One and the same sample provided the 30 T cell receptor beta chains below, sequenced in a study of blood T cell repertoires in COVID-19. Using immunoSEQ multiplex PCR, the repertoire was profiled, and TCRdb retains in-frame clones only, with some absent. The table lists 300,000 or so clones, under 90% of them singletons. Material: PBMCs or T cells enriched from blood (not recorded which). Receptors originate from a woman in her fifties or sixties who had been exposed to COVID-19.

The rearrangement links TRBV4-1 to TRBJ2-3; D gene uncertain. The length of the CDR3 is 12 residues. The V end lost 5 bases, the J end lost 3 bases, and 6 bases lay between the germline ends. The V gene's germline CDR1 is MGHRA and CDR2 YSYEKL. Here the CDR3 DNA reads TGCGCCAGCAGCAAACGGACAGATACGCAGTATTTT. Translation gives CASSKRTDTQYF.

The chain employs TRBV6-5 and TRBJ1-2, with D possibly being TRBD1 (5 bases). The CDR3 is made up of 14 amino acids. Germline V gene lookup returns CDR1 MNHEY and CDR2 SVGAGI. Trimming left V 3 bases short and J 11 bases short, with 19 bases between. In DNA form, the CDR3 reads TGTGCCAGCAGTTATGCAGGGTTTACCGGAACATACACCTTC. Protein sequence: CASSYAGFTGTYTF.

The chain recombines TRBV10-3 with TRBJ1-6, with 10 bases that match TRBD1. V lost 6 bases, J lost 2 bases, and 4 bases stayed unmatched. The CDR3 extends over 16 amino acids. The germline V gene encodes CDR1 ENHRY and CDR2 SYGVKD. CDR3: CAIRGTGAAYNSPLHF. CDR3 nucleotides: TGTGCCATCAGGGGGACAGGGGCTGCCTATAATTCACCCCTCCACTTT.

The chain employs TRBV19 and TRBJ2-3; 9 positions agree with TRBD2. Losses at the gene ends were 8 bases for V and 3 bases for J; bases not matched to a gene: 3. CDR1 is LNHDA, CDR2 SQIVND, per germline (reference sequence). The CDR3 extends over 13 amino acids. The CDR3 is CASSLAGTDTQYF. The CDR3 DNA reads TGTGCCAGTTCTCTAGCGGGGACAGATACGCAGTATTTT.

This clone was seen a single time. Other DNA sequences of this sample code for an identical CDR3. The chain couples TRBV11-3 to TRBJ2-5; D is unclear. This CDR3 has 14 residues. Germline lookup yields CDR1 SGHNT and CDR2 YENEEA. The ends were cut back, 5 bases at V and 1 base at J, with 11 bases in the middle. CDR3 nucleotides: TGTGCCAGCAGCAAACCAGGCGTCCAAGAGACCCAGTACTTC. Encoded protein: CASSKPGVQETQYF.

This chain connects TRBV4-1 to TRBJ1-5, with a tentative D call TRBD1 (6 bases). V shed 3 bases and J shed 3 bases, with 15 bases lying between them. The CDR3 spans 16 residues. Germline V gives CDR1 MGHRA, CDR2 YSYEKL. CDR3: CASSQPRGSVNQPQHF. In DNA, the CDR3 is TGCGCCAGCAGCCAGCCCAGGGGTTCGGTCAATCAGCCCCAGCATTTT.

The V and J genes are TRBV11-2 and TRBJ2-5; D is ambiguous. CDR1 and CDR2 (germline): SGHAT, FQNNGV. This CDR3 is built from 11 residues. V was pared by 5 bases and J by 7 bases, with 8 bases between. The CDR3 is CASSQAGTQYF. DNA for the CDR3: TGTGCCAGCAGCCAGGCAGGGACCCAGTACTTC.

The CDR3 here is CATSEPGTDGNTIYF. CDR3 sequence (DNA): TGTGCCACCAGTGAACCCGGGACAGATGGAAACACCATATATTTT. This chain connects TRBV24-1 to TRBJ1-3, with 7 bases identical to TRBD1. This CDR3 has 15 amino acids. Germline lookup yields CDR1 KGHDR and CDR2 SFDVKD. Trimming took 4 bases from V and 3 from J; bases not matched to a gene: 5.

This sequence joins TRBV19 and TRBJ1-6; tentative D call: TRBD1 (5 bases). CDR3 size: 14 residues. The V and J ends lost 5 bases and 4 bases respectively, with 9 bases between them. The germline V gene has CDR1 LNHDA and CDR2 SQIVND (reference sequence). CDR3 sequence reads: CASSGRGYNSPLHF. The DNA of the CDR3 is TGTGCCAGTAGTGGGCGGGGGTATAATTCACCCCTCCACTTT.

V and J are TRBV5-5 and TRBJ2-2; weak D call: TRBD2 (7 bases). The CDR3 is 18 amino acids. Trimming took off 4 bases at V and 0 bases at J, with 19 bases between the two ends. Germline V gene data show CDR1 as SGHKS and CDR2 as YYEKEE (reference sequence). The DNA for the CDR3 is TGTGCCAGCAGCGCCAGGGGTAGCGGGTTAGCGAACACCGGGGAGCTGTTTTTT. Translated: CASSARGSGLANTGELFF.

The genes are TRBV3-1 (or the pseudogene TRBV3-2) and TRBJ1-6, with a weak D call TRBD1 (5 bases). The CDR3 length is 15 residues. Germline loops: CDR1 LGHDT, CDR2 YNNKEL (reference sequence). Deletions cut 5 bases from V and 7 bases from J, with 15 bases between. Here the CDR3 DNA reads TGTGCCAGCAGCACCACGGGACTAATGAATTCACCCCTCCACTTT. Protein product: CASSTTGLMNSPLHF.

In regard to this clone: Other DNA sequences in this sample translate to the same CDR3. The chain couples TRBV11-3 to TRBJ2-5, with TRBD2 as a possible D gene (6 bases). Germline V gives CDR1 SGHNT, CDR2 YENEEA. The CDR3 loop spans 14 amino acids. V lost 5 bases and J lost 1, with 11 bases in between. CDR3 DNA sequence: TGTGCCAGCAGCAAACCGGGAGTCCAAGAGACCCAGTACTTC. It translates to CASSKPGVQETQYF. Full variable domain (outside the CDR3, taken from reference TRBV11-3 and TRBJ2-5): EAGVVQSPRYKIIEKKQPVAFWCNPISGHNTLYWYLQNLGQGPELLIRYENEEAVDDSQLPKDRFSAERLKGVDSTLKIQPAELGDSAVYLCASSKPGVQETQYFGPGTRLLVL.

Worth noting for this clone: In the same sample, other DNA sequences code for this CDR3. This chain links TRBV7-9 with TRBJ2-7; TRBD1 agrees at 9 bases. From germline, CDR1 is SEHNR and CDR2 FQNEAQ (reference sequence). The CDR3 runs 14 residues. Trimming cost V 5 bases and J 1 base; bases outside gene matches: 3. The DNA for the CDR3 is TGTGCCAGCAGCCCCGGGACAGGGTCCTACGAGCAGTACTTC. As protein: CASSPGTGSYEQYF.

This chain links TRBV11-1 with TRBJ1-1, with unresolved D. V was clipped by 6 bases and J by 0 bases, with 11 bases between them. The CDR3 has 14 amino acids. CDR1 and CDR2 (germline): SGHAT, FQDESV (reference sequence). The CDR3 DNA reads as TGTGCCAGCAGTCCGAGTTCCCTGAACACTGAAGCTTTCTTT. It codes for CASSPSSLNTEAFF.

This clone was seen only once. V gene TRBV7-9 combines with J gene TRBJ2-3, with 7 bases that match TRBD1. V shed 11 bases and J 0 bases; nucleotides not matched to a gene: 11. This CDR3 has 15 amino acids. Per germline, CDR1 SEHNR and CDR2 FQNEAQ (reference sequence). CDR3 amino acids: CAGATGATSTDTQYF. The CDR3 bases are TGTGCCGGAGCAACAGGGGCGACTAGCACAGATACGCAGTATTTT.

V and J are TRBV6-5 and TRBJ1-3; D is unclear. Trimming removed 7 bases from V and 0 bases from J, with 10 bases in between. The CDR3 has 14 residues. CDR1 and CDR2 from the germline V gene are MNHEY and SVGAGI. CDR3 in DNA: TGTGCCAGCATTACTTGGGCCTCTGGAAACACCATATATTTT. Its translation is CASITWASGNTIYF.

CDR3 amino acids: CASSLDSGTRNEKLFF. The CDR3 nucleotides are TGTGCCAGCAGCTTGGACTCCGGGACAAGAAATGAAAAACTGTTTTTT. The chain is built from TRBV5-4 and TRBJ1-4, with D perhaps matching TRBD1 (6 bases). The V gene's germline CDR1 is SGHNT and CDR2 YYREEE (reference sequence). V lost 0 bases, J lost 5 bases, and 14 bases lay in between. This CDR3 has 16 residues.

The DNA for the CDR3 is TGTGCCAGCAGCGACAGGGGGCAAGAGACCCAGTACTTC. This translates into CASSDRGQETQYF. V and J are TRBV12-3 or TRBV12-4 and TRBJ2-5, with 9 positions matching TRBD1. J gave up 2 bases and V 6 bases, and 1 base lay outside the gene matches. The CDR3 length is 13 residues.

CDR3 in DNA: TGTGCCAGCAGCCGACCCGGGACAGGGGCTGGTGAGCAGTTCTTC. This encodes CASSRPGTGAGEQFF. The rearrangement joins TRBV7-9 to TRBJ2-1; 10 positions agree with TRBD1. The CDR3 sequence is 15 residues long. CDR1 and CDR2 (germline): SEHNR, FQNEAQ (reference sequence). Germline trimming cut 5 bases from V and 9 bases from J; bases unmatched to any gene: 10.

The chain combines TRBV18 with TRBJ2-6; TRBD1 might be the D (5 bases). The germline V gene encodes CDR1 KGHSH and CDR2 LQKENI. CDR3 length: 17 residues. Trimming left V 0 bases short and J 1 base short, with 10 bases between. The CDR3 DNA sequence: TGTGCCAGCTCACCACCTGACAGCCTATCTGGGGCCAACGTCCTGACTTTC. Translating it yields CASSPPDSLSGANVLTF.

The chain has TRBV5-1 and TRBJ2-7; 8 nucleotides match TRBD1. Germline V lookup: CDR1 SGHRS, CDR2 YFSETQ. The CDR3 runs 14 residues. V was clipped by 0 bases and J by 6 bases; unmatched bases: 5. The CDR3 loop is CASSLDRGSGEQYF. CDR3 in DNA: TGCGCCAGCAGCTTGGACAGGGGGTCGGGCGAGCAGTACTTC.

The chain employs TRBV6-1 and TRBJ2-2; TRBD1 is a possible D gene (6 bases). CDR1 is MNHNS and CDR2 is SASEGT in the germline V gene. Trimming took 4 bases from V and 7 from J, leaving 25 bases between them. The CDR3 has 18 amino acids. This CDR3 is CASSVLPTHGGSGGELFF. CDR3 nucleotides: TGTGCCAGCAGTGTTCTCCCCACCCATGGGGGCTCGGGCGGGGAGCTGTTTTTT.

The rearrangement uses TRBV28 and TRBJ2-7; D call uncertain. The V gene lost 11 bases and the J gene lost 1 base, with 3 bases spanning the gap. This CDR3 region has 9 residues. In germline, CDR1 is MDHEN, CDR2 SYDVKM. The CDR3 DNA reads TGTGCCCCGTCCTACGAGCAGTACTTC. Translated: CAPSYEQYF.

V gene TRBV7-6 combines with J gene TRBJ2-7; weak D call: TRBD2 (8 bases). Germline V lookup: CDR1 SGHVS, CDR2 FNYEAQ. V lost 0 bases to trimming and J lost 4 bases, with 16 bases between them. The CDR3 is 16 residues long. The CDR3 reads CASSLAPTGTSYEQYF. The DNA for the CDR3 is TGTGCCAGCAGCTTAGCCCCGACAGGGACTAGTTACGAGCAGTACTTC.

The gene calls are TRBV13 and TRBJ2-5; maybe TRBD1 (6 bases). Trimming shortened V by 7 bases and J by 5 bases, and 11 bases separated the two germline ends. The CDR3 is made up of 12 amino acids. CDR1 PRHDT and CDR2 FYEKMQ come from the germline V gene (reference sequence). The CDR3 DNA reads TGTGCCAGCAACACAGGGCTGGAGACCCAGTACTTC. Protein: CASNTGLETQYF.

This clone was observed once. The rearrangement joins TRBV18 to TRBJ1-2; 7 bases fit TRBD1. CDR3 length: 13 residues. Germline V gene sequence: CDR1 KGHSH, CDR2 LQKENI. With 2 bases clipped from V and 6 bases from J, the junction kept 3 bases outside the gene matches. The CDR3 loop reads CASSPTQGNGYTF. CDR3 DNA: TGTGCCAGCTCACCAACACAGGGGAATGGCTACACCTTC.

The chain links TRBV5-1 to TRBJ1-2, with 10 bases fitting TRBD1. Losses at the gene ends were 0 bases for V and 2 bases for J; bases not matched to a gene: 1. Germline loops: CDR1 SGHRS, CDR2 YFSETQ. This CDR3 spans 15 amino acids. The CDR3 protein is CASSLAGQGNYGYTF. Written as DNA, the CDR3 is TGCGCCAGCAGCTTGGCGGGACAGGGGAACTATGGCTACACCTTC.

This clone appeared a few times. This rearrangement joins TRBV12-3 or TRBV12-4 to TRBJ1-5, with unresolved D. The length of the CDR3 is 12 residues. V gave up 7 bases and J gave up 6 bases, with 10 bases separating them. CDR3 bases: TGTGCCAGCACCGATGAGTTTCAGCCCCAGCATTTT. It codes for CASTDEFQPQHF.

The V call is TRBV27, the J call TRBJ2-5; 13 bases agree with TRBD2. The CDR3 extends over 16 amino acids. In germline, CDR1 is MNHEY, CDR2 SMNVEV (reference sequence). After removal of 5 bases from V and 1 base from J, the junction contained 4 bases not matched to a gene. The CDR3 region has the DNA TGTGCCAGCAGTCCGGGACTAGCGGGGCTCCAAGAGACCCAGTACTTC. Translated, it gives CASSPGLAGLQETQYF.

This clone turned up a few times. The chain carries TRBV2 and TRBJ1-6; no definite D call. Germline assignment: CDR1 SNHLY and CDR2 FYNNEI. CDR3 length equals 11 residues. The ends were cut back, 6 bases at V and 9 bases at J, with 6 bases in the middle. The CDR3 DNA follows: TGTGCCAGCAGCCCCCGTTCACCCCTCCACTTT. This sequence encodes CASSPRSPLHF.